This T cell receptor beta chain was sequenced for a study of blood T cell repertoires in COVID-19 (dated by TCRdb to about 2020). For the study in its entirety: The collaborator samples originated in the United States, Italy and Spain and spanned the acute and convalescent phases of COVID-19. The material from the prospective study consisted of cDNA or gDNA derived from T cells, B-cell-depleted T cells, or PBMCs. Deeply sampled blood TCRbeta repertoires from subjects exposed to, actively infected with, or recovered from COVID-19 were included in the dataset. A freely available public database, intended as a resource for researchers studying the immune response to SARS-CoV-2, is where the repertoires were released. The samples were drawn from the first 160 participants of the ongoing ImmuneRACE study and from 950 to 1,500 subjects provided by 6 global collaborators. The sample metadata nearly always contained a de-identified subject ID, COVID-19 status, age in years and sex. HLA class I and class II types, where available, came from metadata supplied by the sample provider rather than from assay-based typing. Summary of the overall study and its limitations: The amount of clinical and demographic metadata varied by source and participant and was provided uncurated.

The CDR3 runs 18 amino acids, cysteine and phenylalanine included. CDR3 DNA only is kept here, 54 bases in frame from base 1. From the germline V gene, CDR1 is MDHEN and CDR2 is SYDVKM. V is shortened by 5 bases, J by 0 bases, and the region joining them spans 20 bases. The immunoSEQ Assay, a bias-controlled multiplex PCR, was used to amplify TCRbeta CDR3 regions from genomic DNA. In the paper's pipeline: The number of nucleated cells in each sample was estimated from the amplification of reference gene primers within the assay. To quantify the absolute abundance of each unique TCRbeta CDR3 rearrangement, sequence reads were collapsed and filtered. Productive Simpson clonality was computed per sample as the square root of Simpson's diversity index over productive rearrangements. What TCRdb holds here is the immuneACCESS table cut down to in-frame rearrangements. Part of the clones is not present; checked against another copy, under half of the missing clones reflect an unresolved V gene, and the others are unexplained. From that table come the V and J calls and clone size; the DNA was used to work out D and trimming. A total of fewer than 120,000 clones appear in this sample, less than 85% of them only once. The ten largest clonotypes hold less than 4% of the sample.

Collaborating institutions collected whole blood in K2EDTA tubes following their own protocols. For TCRbeta analysis, collaborators shipped samples as frozen whole blood, isolated PBMCs, or DNA extracted from either of those sample types. A word on this clone: Its binding antigen is unknown. Per-nucleotide qualities are absent, and no much larger clonotype sits a single base away.

The specimen was peripheral blood. The sequence was collected from a woman at least 80 years old with acute or convalescent COVID-19. The receptor chain draws on TRBV28 and TRBJ1-5; the D gene is perhaps TRBD1, from 6 matching bases. The DNA reads TGTGCCAGCAGTCTCAAGATTCGGACAGCCTATAGCAATCAGCCCCAGCATTTT. This encodes CASSLKIRTAYSNQPQHF.